The 3 T cell receptor beta chains below were found in one sample sequenced in a study of CD8 T cells in Susac syndrome. It was with random hexamers that roughly 0.45 to 1 ug RNA was reverse transcribed. TCRdb redid the calling of the immunoSEQ multiplex PCR reads with MiXCR, one entry per CDR3 protein. The top ten clones hold about 0.094% of a sample with about 200,000 distinct CDR3 sequences, roughly 94% of them seen once. What was sequenced was CD4+ T cells from PBMCs. These TCRs come from a human donor in good health.

V gene TRBV4-3 combines with J gene TRBJ2-7; D not certain. The CDR3 contains 13 residues. V gave up 0 bases and J gave up 6 bases, with 9 bases separating them. Germline values: CDR1 LGHNA, CDR2 YSLEER. CDR3 amino acids: CASSQDMTFEQYF. Written as DNA, the CDR3 is TGCGCCAGCAGCCAAGATATGACGTTCGAGCAGTACTTC.

This chain joins TRBV28 and TRBJ2-1, with 8 bases that match TRBD1. J gave up 9 bases and V 8 bases, and 3 bases lay outside the gene matches. Germline assignment: CDR1 MDHEN and CDR2 SYDVKM. The CDR3 totals 11 residues. The CDR3 coding sequence is TGTGCCAGCCAGACAGGGGTTGAGCAGTTCTTC. Translating it yields CASQTGVEQFF.

This clonotype was seen a single time. This CDR3 reads CSAHRSGANVLTF. The CDR3 DNA reads as TGCAGTGCCCATCGCTCTGGGGCCAACGTCCTGACTTTC. The J gene is TRBJ2-6, the V gene TRBV20-1; no firm D call. Germline V CDR1 and CDR2: DFQATT, SNEGSKA (reference sequence). V shed 6 bases and J shed 0 bases, with 6 bases lying between them. This CDR3 spans 13 amino acids.